Sequencing of this TCR beta chain was carried out in a study of T cells after posttransplantation cyclophosphamide. This clone has a count of ten or more. Its antigen remains unidentified. Points from the study as a whole: Blood and skin or GI T cell repertoires showed limited TRB overlap.

Trimming left V 0 bases short and J 7 bases short, with 13 bases between. Germline CDR1 SNHLY, CDR2 FYNNEI. The CDR3 is made up of 14 amino acids. The protocol was immunoSEQ multiplex PCR, while the TCRdb copy is restricted to in-frame clones and leaves out a portion. The sample yields around 44,000 clones, without any singletons. The material sequenced was PBMCs. The receptor comes from a man aged 40-49 years in good health, CMV-negative, and a related stem cell transplant donor. The chain has TRBV2 and TRBJ2-7; D possibly corresponds to TRBD1 (5 bases). CDR3 DNA: TGTGCCAGCAGTGAAGCGGGGCAGTTTTATGAGCAGTACGTC. Translating it yields CASSEAGQFYEQYV.